This T cell receptor beta chain was documented in a study of Graves' ophthalmopathy and Graves' hyperthyroidism. Per germline, CDR1 SGHTS and CDR2 YDEGEE. The V end lost 4 bases, the J end lost 7 bases, and 14 bases lay between the germline ends. This CDR3 comprises 13 residues. RNA transcripts were the template, and TCR beta CDR3 regions were amplified from them. The workflow started with a first-round RT-PCR run with HTBI primers and then moved on to a second-round multiplex PCR. TCRdb called the multiplex PCR reads again in MiXCR, with one record for every CDR3 protein. The table lists 580,000 or so distinct CDR3 sequences, about two fifths of them singletons. This clonotype was recorded at least ten times. The antigen is unknown. Regarding the study as a whole: In predicting ophthalmopathy progression, the model reached nearly 71% sensitivity and around 72% specificity. Blood was where most expanded thyroid clonotypes above 0.001 frequency also turned up.

Newly diagnosed, the hyperthyroidism patients had under 2 months' duration and were aged 18 to 65. Establishment of the diagnosis relied upon clinical symptoms, serum thyroxine, TRAb, thyroid ultrasound and orbital computed tomography. V usage is TRBV5-8 and J usage is TRBJ1-2; a weak D match, TRBD1 (5 bases). The receptor comes from an adult man with Graves' hyperthyroidism. The sequencing input was peripheral blood or thyroid tissue (not recorded which). CDR3 in DNA: TGTGCCAGCAGCCTGGGGCAGGGATTTGGCTACACCTTC. Residues: CASSLGQGFGYTF.